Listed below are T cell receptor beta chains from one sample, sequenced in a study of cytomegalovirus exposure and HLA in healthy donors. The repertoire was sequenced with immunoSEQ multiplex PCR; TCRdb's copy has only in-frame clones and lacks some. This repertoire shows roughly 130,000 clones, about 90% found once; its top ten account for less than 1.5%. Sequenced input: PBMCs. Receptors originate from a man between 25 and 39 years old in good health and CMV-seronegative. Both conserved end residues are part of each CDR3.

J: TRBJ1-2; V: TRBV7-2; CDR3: CASSSYRDGYTF
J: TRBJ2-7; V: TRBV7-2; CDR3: CASSPDFSSYEQYF
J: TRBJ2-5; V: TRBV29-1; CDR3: CSVVPSGTQETQYF
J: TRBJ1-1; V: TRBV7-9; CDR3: CASSIFGTGSTEAFF
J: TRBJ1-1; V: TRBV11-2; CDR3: CASTLGRGSTEAFF
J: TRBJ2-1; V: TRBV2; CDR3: CASSRDRVIDEQFF
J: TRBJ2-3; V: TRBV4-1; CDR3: CASSQDTSGITDTQYF
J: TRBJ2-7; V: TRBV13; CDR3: CASSLRGSYEQYF
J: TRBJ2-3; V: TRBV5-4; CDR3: CASSFAVGGGSSDTQYF
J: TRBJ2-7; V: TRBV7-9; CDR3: CASSSTGTTYEQYF
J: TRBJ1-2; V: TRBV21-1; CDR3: CASSKGWQGASRHYGYTF
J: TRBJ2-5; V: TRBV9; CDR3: CASSSPGTQAIIQETQYF
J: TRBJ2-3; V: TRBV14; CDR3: CASSQDLYGSFPDTQYF
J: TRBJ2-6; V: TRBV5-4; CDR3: CASSFGRPRVSGANVLTF
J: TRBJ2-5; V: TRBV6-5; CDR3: CASRSPAAGEETQYF
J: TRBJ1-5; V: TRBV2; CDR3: CASRDRGNNQPQHF
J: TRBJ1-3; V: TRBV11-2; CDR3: CASSPGQGAGNTIYF
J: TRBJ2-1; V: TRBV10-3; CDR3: CAISTQGDYNEQFF
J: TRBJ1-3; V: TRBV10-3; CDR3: CAAAGTDSGNTIYF
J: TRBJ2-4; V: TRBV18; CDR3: CASSPPTGLAKNIQYF
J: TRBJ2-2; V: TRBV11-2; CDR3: CASVHTGELFF
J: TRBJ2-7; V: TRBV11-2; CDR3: CASSLQGYEQYF
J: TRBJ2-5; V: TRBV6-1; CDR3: CASAIRETQYF
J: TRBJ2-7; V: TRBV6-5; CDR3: CASGTGEIGEQYF
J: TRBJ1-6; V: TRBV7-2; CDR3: CASSPMGLGSYNSPLHF
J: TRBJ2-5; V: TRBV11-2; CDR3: CASSKGTGDRETQYF
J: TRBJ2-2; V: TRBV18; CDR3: CASSPQRTGNTGELFF
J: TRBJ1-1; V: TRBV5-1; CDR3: CASSFPDRGNTEAFF
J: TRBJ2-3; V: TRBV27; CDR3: CASSPLQGTDTQYF
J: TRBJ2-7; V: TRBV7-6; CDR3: CASSLGGDRAYEQYF
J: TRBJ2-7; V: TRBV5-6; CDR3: CASSIRTSGLSHYEQYF
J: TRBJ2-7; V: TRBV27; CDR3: CASSLKLVGIYEQYF